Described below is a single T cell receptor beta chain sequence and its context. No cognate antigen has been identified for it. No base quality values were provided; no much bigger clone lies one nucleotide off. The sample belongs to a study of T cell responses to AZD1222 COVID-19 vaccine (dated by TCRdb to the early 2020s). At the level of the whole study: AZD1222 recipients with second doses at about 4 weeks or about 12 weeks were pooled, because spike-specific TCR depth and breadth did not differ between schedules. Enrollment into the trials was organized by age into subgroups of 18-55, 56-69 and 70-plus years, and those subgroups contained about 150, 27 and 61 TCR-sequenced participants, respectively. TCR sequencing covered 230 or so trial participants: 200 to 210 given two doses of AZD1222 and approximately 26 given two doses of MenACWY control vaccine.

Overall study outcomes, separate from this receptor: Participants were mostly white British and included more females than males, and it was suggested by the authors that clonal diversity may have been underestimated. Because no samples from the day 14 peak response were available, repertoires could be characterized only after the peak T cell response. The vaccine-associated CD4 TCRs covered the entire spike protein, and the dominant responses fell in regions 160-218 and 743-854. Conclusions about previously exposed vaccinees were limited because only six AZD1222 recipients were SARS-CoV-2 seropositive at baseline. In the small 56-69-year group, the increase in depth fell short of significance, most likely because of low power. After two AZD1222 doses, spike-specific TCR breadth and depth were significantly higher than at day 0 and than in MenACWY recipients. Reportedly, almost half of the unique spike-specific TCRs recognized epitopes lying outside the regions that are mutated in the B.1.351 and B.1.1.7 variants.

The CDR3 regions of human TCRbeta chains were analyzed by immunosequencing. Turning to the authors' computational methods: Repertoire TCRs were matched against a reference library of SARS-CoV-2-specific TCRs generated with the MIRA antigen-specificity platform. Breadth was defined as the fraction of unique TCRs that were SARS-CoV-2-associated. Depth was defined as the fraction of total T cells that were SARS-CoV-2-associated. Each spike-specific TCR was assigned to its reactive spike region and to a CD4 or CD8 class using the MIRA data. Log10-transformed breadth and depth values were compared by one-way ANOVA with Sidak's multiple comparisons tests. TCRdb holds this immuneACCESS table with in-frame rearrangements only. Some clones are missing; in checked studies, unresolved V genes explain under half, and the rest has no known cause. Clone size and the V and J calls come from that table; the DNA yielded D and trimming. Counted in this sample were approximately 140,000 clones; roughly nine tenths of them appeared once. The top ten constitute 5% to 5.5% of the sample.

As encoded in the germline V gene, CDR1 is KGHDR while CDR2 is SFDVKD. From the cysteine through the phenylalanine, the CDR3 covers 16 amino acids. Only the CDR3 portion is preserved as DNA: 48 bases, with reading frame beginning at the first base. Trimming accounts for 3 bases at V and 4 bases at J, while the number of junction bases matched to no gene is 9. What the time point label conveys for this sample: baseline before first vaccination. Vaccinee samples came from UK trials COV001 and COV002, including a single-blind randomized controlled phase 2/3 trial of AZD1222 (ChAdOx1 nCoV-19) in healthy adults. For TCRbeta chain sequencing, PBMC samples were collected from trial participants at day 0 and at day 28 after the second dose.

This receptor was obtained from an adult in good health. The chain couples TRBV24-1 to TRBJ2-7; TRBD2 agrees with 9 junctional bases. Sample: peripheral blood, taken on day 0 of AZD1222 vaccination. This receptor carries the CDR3 CATSDPISGSSYEQYF. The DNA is TGTGCCACCAGTGATCCGATTAGCGGGAGTTCATACGAGCAGTACTTC.